What follows are 14 T cell receptor beta chains derived from one specimen sequenced in a study of blood T cell repertoires in COVID-19. Sequencing was performed with immunoSEQ multiplex PCR; in TCRdb, only in-frame clones are kept and a portion is missing. The sample lists some 130,000 clones; roughly 83% were seen once. Input material: peripheral blood. Receptors were obtained from an elderly woman with acute or convalescent COVID-19.

This chain uses TRBV3-1 (or the pseudogene TRBV3-2) with TRBJ2-7; TRBD1 is a possible D gene (6 bases). CDR1 and CDR2 (germline): LGHDT, YNNKEL (reference sequence). The V and J ends lost 6 bases and 3 bases respectively, with 21 bases between them. The CDR3 covers 16 residues. The CDR3, as DNA: TGTGCCAGCAGTCAAAAGCCCCCCCAGGGGCACTACGAGCAGTACTTC. Translation: CASSQKPPQGHYEQYF.

The rearrangement links TRBV19 to TRBJ1-5, with D possibly being TRBD1 (6 bases). Germline V gives CDR1 LNHDA, CDR2 SQIVND (reference sequence). The CDR3 sequence is 15 residues long. Trimming cost V 1 base and J 5 bases, with 12 bases left between them. CDR3: CASSIVTAGDQPQHF. Written as DNA, the CDR3 is TGTGCCAGTAGTATAGTTACGGCAGGGGATCAGCCCCAGCATTTT.

The CDR3 DNA sequence: TGTGCCAGCAGCAGAGGACAGGGGGGAGGCTATGGCTACACCTTC. Residues: CASSRGQGGGYGYTF. The rearrangement joins TRBV11-2 to TRBJ1-2; TRBD1 matches at 10 bases. J lost 4 bases, V lost 5 bases, and 7 bases had no gene match. From germline, CDR1 is SGHAT and CDR2 FQNNGV. CDR3 size: 15 residues.

J is TRBJ1-2 and V is TRBV18; TRBD1 matches 8 bases. This CDR3 has 15 residues. V trimming: 5 bases; J trimming: 5 bases; junction bases outside the gene matches: 10. Looked up from germline, CDR1 is KGHSH and CDR2 is LQKENI. CDR3 coding DNA: TGTGCCAGCTCAATTGAGACCGGACAGGGTTATGGCTACACCTTC. The encoded protein is CASSIETGQGYGYTF.

The chain couples TRBV30 to TRBJ2-1, with 10 positions matching TRBD2. The J segment lost 4 bases and the V segment lost 5 bases, leaving 5 bases of the junction unmatched. The CDR3 consists of 14 residues. Per the germline V gene, CDR1 is GTSNPN and CDR2 is SVGIG (reference sequence). The CDR3 bases are TGTGCCTGGGTAGCGGGGGGTCCTTACAATGAGCAGTTCTTC. This translates into CAWVAGGPYNEQFF.

The chain uses TRBV15 and TRBJ1-1; D uncertain. Germline CDR1 LNHNV, CDR2 YYDKDF (reference sequence). CDR3 length: 13 amino acids. V lost 5 bases and J 0 bases, leaving 7 bases between the germline ends. Written as DNA, the CDR3 is TGTGCCACCAGCCTTACAGTGAACACTGAAGCTTTCTTT. Translated, it gives CATSLTVNTEAFF.

This clone was observed a single time. This rearrangement joins TRBV5-4 to TRBJ1-3; 7 bases fit TRBD1. The CDR3 spans 16 residues. Germline CDR1 reads SGHNT; CDR2 reads YYREEE (reference sequence). V trimming: 5 bases; J trimming: 0 bases; junction bases outside the gene matches: 8. As DNA, the CDR3 is TGTGCCAGCAGTCCACCCGGGACAGCCTCTGGAAACACCATATATTTT. Protein product: CASSPPGTASGNTIYF.

The rearrangement uses TRBV29-1 and TRBJ1-5, with D maybe TRBD1 (6 bases). CDR3 length equals 13 residues. The germline gives CDR1 SQVTM, CDR2 ANQGSEA. With 7 bases removed from V and 4 bases from J, the gap between germline ends came to 14 bases. The CDR3 region is CSAGGGANQPQHF. The CDR3, as DNA: TGCAGCGCCGGAGGGGGGGCTAATCAGCCCCAGCATTTT.

This clone was seen a handful of times. The V and J genes are TRBV6-6 and TRBJ1-2; D unresolved. The germline V gene encodes CDR1 MNHNY and CDR2 SVGAGI (reference sequence). The CDR3 spans 14 residues. V was trimmed by 0 bases and J by 6 bases, leaving 11 bases between them. The CDR3 spells CASSYSKGGNGYTF. The CDR3 region has the DNA TGTGCCAGCAGTTACTCGAAAGGAGGGAATGGCTACACCTTC.

This clone was found once. This chain links TRBV15 with TRBJ2-1; a possible D gene is TRBD2 (6 bases). The length of the CDR3 is 17 residues. Germline lookup yields CDR1 LNHNV and CDR2 YYDKDF (reference sequence). V was shortened by 0 bases and J by 9 bases, with 21 bases between the two germline ends. CDR3 DNA: TGTGCCACCAGCAGAGATCCCCCGTCGGGAGCGTTCGGTGAGCAGTTCTTC. It yields the protein CATSRDPPSGAFGEQFF.

V and J are TRBV6-6 and TRBJ2-7, with TRBD2 identical over 11 bases. Unmatched junction bases numbered 9, after V lost 6 bases and J lost 5 bases. This CDR3 is built from 15 residues. Germline CDR1 is MNHNY and CDR2 is SVGAGI (reference sequence). The CDR3 DNA sequence: TGTGCCAGCAGACCCACTAGCGGGAGCATAAACGAGCAGTACTTC. Translating it yields CASRPTSGSINEQYF.

The rearrangement uses TRBV6-5 and TRBJ1-6; no definite D call. Germline V gene lookup returns CDR1 MNHEY and CDR2 SVGAGI. The length of the CDR3 is 13 residues. V shed 6 bases and J shed 6 bases, with 9 bases lying between them. The CDR3: CASRVQFNSPLHF. The DNA of the CDR3 is TGTGCCAGCAGGGTACAGTTTAATTCACCCCTCCACTTT.

This clone was counted a single time. The chain is built from TRBV10-2 and TRBJ1-5; D call uncertain. With 2 bases removed from V and 7 bases from J, the gap between germline ends came to 12 bases. Looked up from germline, CDR1 is WSHSY and CDR2 is SAAADI. CDR3 length: 14 residues. CDR3 amino acids: CASSEAPGGQPQHF. CDR3 DNA sequence: TGCGCCAGCAGTGAGGCTCCAGGCGGGCAGCCCCAGCATTTT.

This chain connects TRBV6-5 to TRBJ2-3; 7 positions match TRBD2. J gave up 5 bases and V 6 bases, and 8 bases lay outside the gene matches. CDR3 length: 14 residues. The V gene's germline CDR1 is MNHEY and CDR2 SVGAGI. CDR3: CASSPGGGIDTQYF. CDR3 DNA sequence: TGTGCCAGCAGCCCGGGAGGCGGTATAGATACGCAGTATTTT.